These T cell receptor beta chains were read from a single sample in a study of cytomegalovirus exposure and HLA in healthy donors. Repertoires were generated with immunoSEQ multiplex PCR, while TCRdb's copy carries only in-frame clones and drops some. The sample lists about 64,000 clones, about 85% occurring once. The material sequenced was PBMCs. The origin of the receptors is a female donor in good health and CMV-seronegative. Both conserved end residues are part of each CDR3. A D gene is named only where the DNA matches it firmly. A clone size is listed for some rows: how often the clone was seen (once, few, many), or a class if it is expanded.

TRBV7-6,NA,TRBD1,TRBJ2-5,TGTGCCAGCAGCAGGACAGGGGAAAGAGAGACCCAGTACTTC,CASSRTGERETQYF
TRBV7-7,NA,NA,TRBJ2-5,TGTGCTAGCGGCTCATTTTCAGGGGGGCAAGAGACCCAGTACTTC,CASGSFSGGQETQYF
TRBV27,NA,NA,TRBJ1-1,TGTGCCAGCAGTTTGAGGAGTATGAACACTGAAGCTTTCTTT,CASSLRSMNTEAFF
TRBV6-5,NA,TRBD1,TRBJ2-7,TGTGCCAGCGCGCTTATCCCAGGCCGGGACAGGAAGTACTTC,CASALIPGRDRKYF
TRBV27,NA,TRBD2,TRBJ2-1,TGTGCCAGCAACCTGTTGAAAGCGGGAGACAATGAGCAGTTCTTC,CASNLLKAGDNEQFF
TRBV28,NA,NA,TRBJ1-5,TGTGCCAGCACAGAAAACAATCAGCCCCAGCATTTT,CASTENNQPQHF
TRBV11-2,NA,TRBD1,TRBJ2-2,TGTGCCAGCAGCTTAGATCAGGGACAGGGGGTTGCCGGGGAGCTGTTTTTT,CASSLDQGQGVAGELFF
TRBV6-5,once,NA,TRBJ1-1,TGTGCCAGCAGTAACAGACTGAACACTGAAGCTTTCTTT,CASSNRLNTEAFF
TRBV11-2,NA,TRBD1,TRBJ1-6,TGTGCCAGCAGCCCTACAGGGGGTATTAATTCACCCCTCCACTTT,CASSPTGGINSPLHF
TRBV11-2,NA,NA,TRBJ1-1,TGTGCCAGCAGCTTAGTGGCAGGCCCGGCTGCTTTCTTT,CASSLVAGPAAFF
TRBV18,NA,TRBD1,TRBJ1-3,TGTGCCAGCTCACCTCAGGACAGGGAACCTGGAAACACCATATATTTT,CASSPQDREPGNTIYF
TRBV7-8,NA,TRBD2,TRBJ2-3,TGTGCCAGCAGCGAGGGACTAGCGGGAGGCTACGATAGGGATACGCAGTATTTT,CASSEGLAGGYDRDTQYF
TRBV4-1,NA,NA,TRBJ2-7,TGCGCCAGCAGCCAAGCTAGGGGCTCAGCCTACGAGCAGTACTTC,CASSQARGSAYEQYF
TRBV13,NA,NA,TRBJ2-5,TGTGCCAGCAGCTTAAGTCTAACAGCCCAAGAGACCCAGTACTTC,CASSLSLTAQETQYF
TRBV11-2,NA,TRBD1,TRBJ1-1,TGTGCCAGCAGCGCCCGCCCCCCGGGACAGTTCACTGAAGCTTTCTTT,CASSARPPGQFTEAFF
TRBV2,NA,NA,TRBJ2-3,TGTGCCAGCAGCGCACGGGAAAGCACAGATACGCAGTATTTT,CASSARESTDTQYF
TRBV15,NA,NA,TRBJ2-7,TGTGCCACCAGTCGAGGGCGGAGTAGCTCCTACGAGCAGTACTTC,CATSRGRSSSYEQYF
TRBV2,NA,NA,TRBJ2-4,TGTGCCAGCCAGGAGGCTCAGAAAAACAGTCAGTACTTC,CASQEAQKNSQYF
TRBV5-4,once,TRBD1,TRBJ1-1,TGTGCCAGCAGCTTGCCGGGACAGGGGACGACTGAAGCTTTCTTT,CASSLPGQGTTEAFF
TRBV19,few,TRBD1,TRBJ2-1,TGTGCCAGTAGTAAGACGCGGGGACAGGGGATTACAGGATACAATGAGCAGTTCTTC,CASSKTRGQGITGYNEQFF
TRBV28,NA,TRBD2,TRBJ2-3,TGTGCCAGCAGGGCACTAGCGGCTAGCACAGATACGCAGTATTTT,CASRALAASTDTQYF
TRBV5-1,NA,NA,TRBJ2-1,TGCGCCAGCAGCCCCAGTTCCAGCTCCTACAATGAGCAGTTCTTC,CASSPSSSSYNEQFF
TRBV5-1,NA,TRBD2,TRBJ2-1,TGCGCCAGCTCAGGGACTAGCGGGGGGGCGGGTGAGCAGTTCTTC,CASSGTSGGAGEQFF
TRBV18,NA,TRBD2,TRBJ2-1,TGTGCCAGCTCCCGGGGGGGTGAGCAGTTCTTC,CASSRGGEQFF
TRBV10-3,NA,TRBD2,TRBJ2-3,TGTGCCATCAGTGAGTCGAAAGCGGGAGGGCCGGCAGATACGCAGTATTTT,CAISESKAGGPADTQYF
TRBV4-2,NA,NA,TRBJ2-3,TGTGCCAGCAGCCAAGTCGGCGGTTGGACTAGCACAGATACGCAGTATTTT,CASSQVGGWTSTDTQYF
TRBV9,NA,NA,TRBJ2-1,TGTGCCAGCAGCGTAGGGGGGGCGGGGGACAATGAGCAGTTCTTC,CASSVGGAGDNEQFF
TRBV10-3,once,NA,TRBJ2-7,TGTGCCACGTCTGGGACGGGGGACTCCTACGAGCAGTACTTC,CATSGTGDSYEQYF
TRBV10-3,NA,TRBD2,TRBJ2-7,TGTGCCATCAGCCGGGGACTAGCGGGAGTCAGGTTTGACGAGCAGTACTTC,CAISRGLAGVRFDEQYF
TRBV19,NA,NA,TRBJ1-6,TGTGCCAAGTTACTGGATTCACCCCTCCACTTT,CAKLLDSPLHF
TRBV19,NA,TRBD1,TRBJ2-7,TGTGCCAAGCGACAGGGTCGTGTGGACGAGCAGTACTTC,CAKRQGRVDEQYF
TRBV30,once,NA,TRBJ1-5,TGTGCCTGGAGTGTGGGGGCTAGCAATCAGCCCCAGCATTTT,CAWSVGASNQPQHF
TRBV19,once,NA,TRBJ1-2,TGTGCCAGTCTCGGAGGGAGCCGAGGCTACACCTTC,CASLGGSRGYTF
TRBV12-5,NA,TRBD1,TRBJ1-1,TGTGCTAGTGTTGGGACAGGGCGTAATGAAGCTTTCTTT,CASVGTGRNEAFF
TRBV4-1,NA,NA,TRBJ2-7,TGCGCCAGCAGCCAAGTTCACGCCCCAGACAGCTACGAGCAGTACTTC,CASSQVHAPDSYEQYF
TRBV10-3,NA,TRBD2,TRBJ2-1,TGTGCCATCAGTCAGGGACTAGCGGGAGTAAAGTACAATGAGCAGTTCTTC,CAISQGLAGVKYNEQFF
TRBV6-5,NA,NA,TRBJ1-4,TGTGCCAGCGCGGGAGACGGGGCTAATGAAAAACTGTTTTTT,CASAGDGANEKLFF
TRBV6-5,NA,NA,TRBJ1-6,TGTGCCAGCAGTTACGGGGCCGTCAATTCACCCCTCCACTTT,CASSYGAVNSPLHF
TRBV19,NA,NA,TRBJ1-2,TGTGCCACACGGTCAAGGGGAACCTGGGACTATGGCTACACCTTC,CATRSRGTWDYGYTF
TRBV11-3,NA,TRBD2,TRBJ2-1,TGTGCCAGCAGCTGGGGGGGGGCCTACAATGAGCAGTTCTTC,CASSWGGAYNEQFF
TRBV6-1,NA,TRBD1,TRBJ2-7,TGTGCCAGCAGTGGCACAGGGGGGCTGGAAGAGCAGTACTTC,CASSGTGGLEEQYF
TRBV2,NA,TRBD2,TRBJ2-7,TGTGCCAGCAGTCCGAGAAGCGGGGGGGCTGGATACGAGCAGTACTTC,CASSPRSGGAGYEQYF
TRBV9,NA,TRBD1,TRBJ2-5,TGTGCCAGCAGCGGGGGACAGGGGCTTTGGGAGACCCAGTACTTC,CASSGGQGLWETQYF
TRBV2,once,NA,TRBJ1-5,TGTGCCAGCAGTGCGGAGGCTAATCAGCCCCAGCATTTT,CASSAEANQPQHF
TRBV9,NA,TRBD1,TRBJ1-2,TGTGCCAGCAGCGGGGGGACAGGAGTACAATTTAACTATGGCTACACCTTC,CASSGGTGVQFNYGYTF
TRBV4-2,NA,TRBD2,TRBJ2-3,TGTGCCAGCAGCCAAGACCTCTGGCCTTTACTAGCGGGGGGATCTGGCACAGATACGCAGTATTTT,CASSQDLWPLLAGGSGTDTQYF
TRBV19,NA,NA,TRBJ1-1,TGTGCCAGTAGTATAACCCGGACAGCAAAAATGAACACTGAAGCTTTCTTT,CASSITRTAKMNTEAFF
TRBV7-6,NA,NA,TRBJ2-6,TGTGCCAGCAGCTTAGCGGGGGGACTCGGGGCCAACGGCCTGACTTTC,CASSLAGGLGANGLTF
TRBV4-1,NA,TRBD2,TRBJ2-1,TGCGCCAGCAGCCAAGCCGGGACTAGGGGTGAGCAGTTCTTC,CASSQAGTRGEQFF